There are a few counts of the clone carrying this TCR beta chain. Germline values: CDR1 MGHDK, CDR2 SYGVNS. Trimming took off 3 bases at V and 0 bases at J, with 6 bases between the two ends. The CDR3 spans 14 residues. The data were obtained in a study of shared T cell receptors in the human thymus. Some clones are missing from TCRdb's copy, which holds only in-frame ones; the method was immunoSEQ multiplex PCR. The sample consists of 720,000 or so clones, approximately 85% of them appearing once. Separately, the same data were catalogued under a study of human thymus T cells. This second report adds: Healthy Finnish infants undergoing corrective surgery for congenital heart defects were the donors. Resections obtained during corrective heart surgery supplied the thymus tissue. Across thymic and blood repertoires, the usage of V and J genes appeared to be biased. Highly overlapping thymic repertoires among unrelated individuals were reported in related research.

The rearrangement joins TRBV25-1 to TRBJ1-5; D remains ambiguous. This TCR was recovered from a girl younger than two with a congenital heart defect. The sample comprised thymocytes. CDR3 sequence reads: CASSDSYSNQPQHF. DNA for the CDR3: TGTGCCAGCAGTGACAGTTATAGCAATCAGCCCCAGCATTTT.